This T cell receptor beta chain derives from a study of CD8 T cells in Susac syndrome. CDR1 MNHNS and CDR2 SASEGT come from the germline V gene. The CDR3 is 12 residues long. The ends were cut back, 2 bases at V and 6 bases at J, with 8 bases in the middle. Random hexamers primed reverse transcription of about 0.5 to 1 ug RNA. MiXCR, run by TCRdb on the immunoSEQ multiplex PCR reads, gives a single entry per CDR3 protein. The sample contains roughly 200,000 distinct CDR3 sequences, under 97% of which appear only once. From blood CD8+ and CD4+ T cells, the TCR beta chain was sequenced. This TCR was recovered from a human donor with multiple sclerosis. The rearrangement links TRBV6-1 to TRBJ2-7; weak D call: TRBD1 (5 bases). The specimen was CD4+ T cells from PBMCs. The CDR3 region is CASSEQGFEQYF. CDR3 bases: TGTGCCAGCAGTGAACAGGGTTTCGAGCAGTACTTC.